What follows are 17 T cell receptor beta chains derived from one specimen sequenced in a study of tumor-infiltrating lymphocytes in primary liver carcinoma. cDNA specific to TCR beta was made from about 0.45 ug of total RNA, with a constant-region primer employed for priming. It was through three nested multiplex PCR rounds of slightly modified ARM-PCR that TCR beta libraries arose. TRBV1-TRBV30 forward primers paired with a C-beta reverse primer were used in the first two PCR rounds, which ran about 11 cycles each. In TCRdb, the multiplex PCR reads were re-called with MiXCR into one record per CDR3 protein. The table has tens of thousands of distinct CDR3 sequences, roughly 71% seen once. Each 20-30 mg portion of unsorted bulk tissue served as the source for co-extraction of RNA and DNA. Sequenced: tumor-adjacent normal liver tissue. These receptors were collected from a man aged 35-49 years with primary liver carcinoma and hepatitis B virus infection.

The V call is TRBV19, the J call TRBJ1-5, with 8 nucleotides matching TRBD2. The tail of the sequence fits TRBJ2-3 better, so the J call may be wrong. The CDR3 runs to 15 residues. Germline V gene lookup returns CDR1 LNHDA and CDR2 SQIVND (reference sequence). Written as DNA, the CDR3 is TGTGCCAGTAGTATGACCCCGGGGGGGTATCAACCCCAGTATTTT. It translates to CASSMTPGGYQPQYF.

About this clonotype: A much more abundant neighbour one base away suggests this may be a read error. This chain uses TRBV5-1 with TRBJ1-6, with D tentatively TRBD1 (6 bases). This CDR3 is 11 amino acids long. In germline, CDR1 is SGHRS, CDR2 YFSETQ. CDR3 region: CASTLVDSLRF. The CDR3 DNA reads as TGCGCCAGCACCTTGGTGGACAGCCTACGGTTT.

Of note for this clonotype: Since the CDR3 does not end with the conserved phenylalanine or tryptophan, this likely comes from a read error. The chain uses TRBV29-1 and TRBJ1-2; D gene unclear. CDR3 length equals 12 residues. Germline V gene data show CDR1 as SQVTM and CDR2 as ANQGSEA. V lost 6 bases, J lost 2 bases, and 10 bases lay in between. The CDR3 DNA sequence: TGCAGCGTAGGAGGATTGAACTATGGCTACACCATC. This sequence encodes CSVGGLNYGYTI.

This clonotype occurred many times. The chain recombines TRBV10-3 with TRBJ2-2, with 9 bases lining up with TRBD1. CDR1 and CDR2 from the germline V gene are ENHRY and SYGVKD. This CDR3 is built from 15 residues. After removal of 2 bases from V and 3 bases from J, the junction contained 1 base not matched to a gene. This CDR3 is CAISETGGDTGELFF. In DNA, the CDR3 is TGTGCCATCAGTGAGACAGGGGGCGACACCGGGGAGCTGTTTTTT.

This clonotype was detected only a few times. At one boundary the junction diverges from the germline segment, which might be a read error. This chain's CDR3 is CASSESGGLHYGYIF. The CDR3 coding sequence is TGTGCCAGCAGTGAATCGGGGGGTTTGCATTATGGCTACATCTTC. The rearrangement links TRBV6-1 to TRBJ1-2, with D tentatively TRBD1 (5 bases). The CDR3 sequence is 15 residues long. Germline V gene lookup returns CDR1 MNHNS and CDR2 SASEGT.

The CDR3 coding sequence is TGTGCCAGCAGCCCGGCTGGTAGCTCCTACAATGAGCAGTTCTTC. Translated: CASSPAGSSYNEQFF. V and J are TRBV13 and TRBJ2-1; no reliable D call. The germline gives CDR1 PRHDT, CDR2 FYEKMQ (reference sequence). This CDR3 is built from 15 residues. The ends were cut back, 5 bases at V and 0 bases at J, with 11 bases in the middle.

About this clonotype: One junction end does not reproduce the germline sequence, and a read error may be involved. The V call is TRBV4-3, the J call TRBJ2-1; D unresolved. This CDR3 has 16 residues. Germline V gene lookup returns CDR1 LGHNA and CDR2 YSLEER. The CDR3 sequence: CSSSQDRTGFYNGQFF. In DNA, the CDR3 is TGTTCCAGCAGCCAAGATCGGACGGGCTTCTACAATGGGCAGTTCTTC.

A few counts support this clonotype. The chain combines TRBV11-2 with TRBJ2-7, with D tentatively TRBD1 (6 bases). V was clipped by 0 bases and J by 0 bases, with 15 bases between them. Germline V CDR1 and CDR2: SGHAT, FQNNGV. The CDR3 spans 17 residues. The CDR3 loop is CASSLDFGTPSSYEQYF. The CDR3 nucleotides are TGTGCCAGCAGCTTAGACTTCGGGACACCCAGCTCCTACGAGCAGTACTTC. The whole variable domain, remainder taken from reference TRBV11-2 and TRBJ2-7, is EAGVAQSPRYKIIEKRQSVAFWCNPISGHATLYWYQQILGQGPKLLIQFQNNGVVDDSQLPKDRFSAERLKGVDSTLKIQPAKLEDSAVYLCASSLDFGTPSSYEQYFGPGTRLTVT.

The rearrangement links TRBV11-2 to TRBJ2-4; the D is unclear. This CDR3 has 15 residues. CDR1 and CDR2 (germline): SGHAT, FQNNGV. V gave up 7 bases and J gave up 5 bases, with 18 bases separating them. In nucleotides, the CDR3 is TGTGCCAGCATCCCCCAACTACACCTGGAAAACATTCAGTACTTC. Protein sequence: CASIPQLHLENIQYF.

A remark on this clonotype: This CDR3 fails to terminate in the conserved phenylalanine or tryptophan, so it likely reflects a read error. This chain uses TRBV12-3 or TRBV12-4 with TRBJ2-7; unclear D gene. The CDR3 has 11 amino acids. With 9 bases removed from V and 2 bases from J, the gap between germline ends came to 8 bases. CDR3 sequence (DNA): TGTGCCAGGAGCCCCACCTACGAGCAGTACTAC. Translating gives CARSPTYEQYY.

Ten or more counts support this clonotype. J is TRBJ2-7 and V is TRBV7-9; D is uncertain. The CDR3 covers 12 residues. V lost 1 base and J 4 bases, leaving 5 bases between the germline ends. The V gene's germline CDR1 is SEHNR and CDR2 FQNEAQ (reference sequence). CDR3 region: CASSLETYEQYF. The CDR3, as DNA: TGTGCCAGCAGCTTAGAAACTTACGAGCAGTACTTC.

To note about this clonotype: An end of the junction differs from the germline gene, which may be a read error. V is TRBV29-1 and J is TRBJ2-1; TRBD2 aligns across 9 bases. The CDR3 loop spans 16 amino acids. The germline V gene has CDR1 SQVTM and CDR2 ANQGSEA. CDR3 sequence: CSVSTSGSPPYNDQLF. The CDR3 DNA is TGCAGCGTTTCGACTAGCGGAAGTCCCCCCTACAATGATCAGCTCTTC.

This clonotype was seen a handful of times. The chain is built from TRBV4-1 and TRBJ2-3; D is uncertain. CDR1 is MGHRA, CDR2 YSYEKL, per germline. Trimming left V 2 bases short and J 4 bases short, with 10 bases between. The CDR3 has 14 residues. CDR3 residues: CASSQKEGADTQYF. The CDR3 DNA sequence: TGCGCCAGCAGCCAAAAAGAAGGCGCAGATACGCAGTATTTT.

The sample holds one count of this clonotype. The junction and the germline gene differ at one end; a read error may be behind it. This chain uses TRBV11-2 with TRBJ2-7; no clear D gene. The CDR3 totals 13 residues. CDR1 SGHAT and CDR2 FQNNGV come from the germline V gene. CDR3 DNA sequence: TGTGCCAGCAGCTCGCGGAGTGCCTACGAGCAGCACTTC. This sequence encodes CASSSRSAYEQHF.

Turning to this clonotype: A read error is possible here, since a much larger clone lies one base away. The chain has TRBV25-1 and TRBJ2-2; 8 nucleotides align to TRBD1. Germline lookup yields CDR1 MGHDK and CDR2 SYGVNS. The CDR3 is made up of 15 amino acids. The CDR3 DNA sequence: TGTGTCAGCAGTGGACAGGGATTGAACACCGGGGAGCTGTTTTTT. Translation: CVSSGQGLNTGELFF.

A note on this clonotype: Possible read error: a much larger clone is one base away. The chain employs TRBV11-1 and TRBJ2-7, with D perhaps TRBD2 (6 bases). Germline loops: CDR1 SGHAT, CDR2 FQDESV (reference sequence). The CDR3 is made up of 15 amino acids. The CDR3 protein is CASSSSRDSSYGQCF. CDR3 coding DNA: TGTGCCAGTAGCTCATCCCGGGACTCCTCCTACGGGCAGTGCTTC.

The chain recombines TRBV11-2 with TRBJ2-7; no clear D. Deletions cut 1 base from V and 8 bases from J, with 12 bases between. Germline CDR1 reads SGHAT; CDR2 reads FQNNGV. CDR3 size: 13 residues. The CDR3 DNA sequence: TGTGCCAGCAGCTTAGGCAAGGTGGGTAAGCAGTACTTC. Translating gives CASSLGKVGKQYF.